The 21 T cell receptor beta chains below were found in one sample sequenced in a study of T-cell reconstitution after alpha-beta-depleted transplantation in children. Unique molecular identifiers were used in preparing the TCRbeta library. TCRdb used MiXCR to reprocess the PCR reads, holding one entry per CDR3 protein. The sample yields 450,000 to 600,000 distinct CDR3 sequences, around 13% seen once. Sequenced material: PBMCs, mostly from graft donor cells, taken 360 days after TCRalphabeta/CD19-depleted stem cell transplant. Receptors originate from a male patient aged 5 to 17 who had a stem cell transplant for acute myeloid leukemia, so the T cells may come from the graft donor.

This clonotype has only a few counts. The chain is built from TRBV29-1 and TRBJ2-7; 10 bases line up with TRBD2. CDR1 and CDR2 from the germline V gene are SQVTM and ANQGSEA. V shed 6 bases and J 2 bases; nucleotides not matched to a gene: 1. This CDR3 contains 12 residues. CDR3 residues: CSVTSGTYEQYF. Written as DNA, the CDR3 is TGCAGCGTCACTAGCGGGACCTACGAGCAGTACTTC.

The rearrangement joins TRBV29-1 to TRBJ2-5; D unresolved. This CDR3 has 12 residues. Deletions cut 4 bases from V and 2 bases from J, with 8 bases between. Germline CDR1 reads SQVTM; CDR2 reads ANQGSEA. The CDR3 is CSVGRTQETQYF. The CDR3 DNA sequence: TGCAGCGTTGGTCGAACGCAAGAGACCCAGTACTTC.

The chain is built from TRBV21-1 and TRBJ2-4; the table assigns TRBD1, which was not confirmed against the DNA. TRBV21-1 is a known pseudogene. The CDR3 is made up of 16 amino acids. CDR3: CASSKSGGLEKNIQYF. In DNA form, the CDR3 reads TGTGCCAGCAGCAAATCAGGGGGCTTGGAGAAAAACATTCAGTACTTC.

This clonotype was seen only a few times. V and J are TRBV10-3 and TRBJ2-5, with 9 bases lining up with TRBD1. In germline, CDR1 is ENHRY, CDR2 SYGVKD. The CDR3 is made up of 16 amino acids. With V trimmed by 4 bases and J by 5 bases, 11 bases remained unmatched. Here the CDR3 reads CAISGGTGFLRETQYF. CDR3 bases: TGTGCCATCAGTGGAGGGACAGGGTTTTTGCGGGAGACCCAGTACTTC.

This clonotype was observed once. CDR3 sequence reads: CASSLFTGMVGGSSYEQYF. CDR3 coding DNA: TGTGCCAGCAGCTTGTTTACAGGGATGGTCGGCGGGAGCTCCTACGAGCAGTACTTC. The chain carries TRBV11-2 and TRBJ2-7; D may be TRBD2 (7 bases). Germline CDR1 and CDR2: SGHAT and FQNNGV. V was trimmed by 3 bases and J by 0 bases, leaving 24 bases between them. This CDR3 contains 19 residues.

The sample holds many counts of this clonotype. The rearrangement joins TRBV27 to TRBJ2-7, with D possibly being TRBD1 or TRBD2 (5 bases each). This CDR3 contains 15 residues. Trimming took off 4 bases at V and 4 bases at J, with 17 bases between the two ends. Germline V gene sequence: CDR1 MNHEY, CDR2 SMNVEV (reference sequence). The CDR3 here is CASSSFGTDPYEQYF. In DNA, the CDR3 is TGTGCCAGCAGTTCCTTTGGGACGGATCCTTACGAGCAGTACTTC.

This clonotype was recorded a few times. The chain joins TRBV29-1 to TRBJ2-1, with TRBD2 matching 16 bases. The CDR3 runs 15 residues. CDR1 and CDR2 (germline): SQVTM, ANQGSEA. The trim removed 8 bases at V and 5 bases at J, leaving 6 bases unmatched. CDR3 amino acids: CSIHGTSGRDNEQFF. CDR3 in DNA: TGCAGCATCCACGGGACTAGCGGGAGGGACAATGAGCAGTTCTTC.

V is TRBV21-1 and J is TRBJ2-2; the D call in the table, TRBD2, was not verified against the DNA. TRBV21-1 is recorded as a pseudogene. The CDR3 runs to 18 residues. This chain's CDR3 is CASSKPFLAGSQDGELFF. The DNA of the CDR3 is TGTGCCAGCAGCAAACCGTTCTTAGCGGGAAGCCAAGACGGGGAGCTGTTTTTT.

This clonotype occurred a few times. V and J are TRBV2 and TRBJ2-3; 8 positions agree with TRBD1. The V gene's germline CDR1 is SNHLY and CDR2 FYNNEI. This CDR3 comprises 13 residues. The trim removed 9 bases at V and 1 base at J, leaving 3 bases unmatched. CDR3 loop: CARTGQGTDTQYF. The DNA of the CDR3 is TGTGCCAGGACGGGACAGGGCACAGATACGCAGTATTTT.

This clonotype came up a few times. The chain has TRBV4-3 and TRBJ2-1, with D possibly being TRBD1 (5 bases). Germline assignment: CDR1 LGHNA and CDR2 YSLEER. Trimming left V 0 bases short and J 8 bases short, with 17 bases between. The length of the CDR3 is 16 residues. In DNA form, the CDR3 reads TGCGCCAGCAGCCAAGATGGGTTTAGGGGATGGCATGAGCAGTTCTTC. It yields the protein CASSQDGFRGWHEQFF.

This clonotype was observed a single time. The chain has TRBV29-1 and TRBJ1-1, with 7 bases aligning to TRBD1. J was trimmed by 3 bases and V by 3 bases; bases with no gene match: 4. Germline loops: CDR1 SQVTM, CDR2 ANQGSEA. The CDR3 covers 13 residues. The CDR3 protein is CSVETGWDTEAFF. The CDR3 DNA reads TGCAGCGTTGAGACAGGGTGGGACACTGAAGCTTTCTTT.

This clonotype occurred many times. The chain uses TRBV12-3 or TRBV12-4 and TRBJ2-1; 11 bases fit TRBD2. This CDR3 has 15 amino acids. After removal of 2 bases from V and 8 bases from J, the junction contained 5 bases not matched to a gene. CDR3: CASSLTSGRIYEQFF. CDR3 bases: TGTGCCAGCAGTTTAACTAGCGGGAGAATCTATGAGCAGTTCTTC.

This clonotype was detected only a few times. This chain uses TRBV20-1 with TRBJ2-5; D possibly matches TRBD1 or TRBD2 (5 bases each). V was trimmed by 2 bases and J by 4 bases, leaving 14 bases between them. The CDR3 is made up of 14 amino acids. Germline loops: CDR1 DFQATT, CDR2 SNEGSKA (reference sequence). DNA of the CDR3: TGCAGTGCTAGACTGAGGTGGGACCCAGAGACCCAGTACTTC. This translates into CSARLRWDPETQYF.

This clonotype turned up a few times. J is TRBJ2-7 and V is TRBV5-1; possible D gene TRBD2, 6 bases. Germline CDR1 is SGHRS and CDR2 is YFSETQ. Trimming took off 0 bases at V and 1 base at J, with 11 bases between the two ends. The CDR3 sequence is 15 residues long. The CDR3 coding sequence is TGCGCCAGCAGCTTGGTCGGGGGTTTATCCTACGAGCAGTACTTC. Translation: CASSLVGGLSYEQYF.

The chain couples TRBV4-2 to TRBJ2-7; TRBD2 agrees at 9 bases. Germline trimming cut 0 bases from V and 4 bases from J; bases unmatched to any gene: 10. There are 17 residues in the CDR3. Germline V gene data show CDR1 as LGHNA and CDR2 as YNFKEQ. CDR3 in amino acids: CASSQDPRLAGIYEQYF. The CDR3 nucleotides read TGTGCCAGCAGCCAAGATCCCCGTCTAGCGGGAATTTACGAGCAGTACTTC.

This clonotype appeared a few times. This chain connects TRBV20-1 to TRBJ2-1; a weak D match, TRBD2 (6 bases). This CDR3 spans 14 amino acids. CDR1 DFQATT and CDR2 SNEGSKA come from the germline V gene (reference sequence). Trimming cost V 2 bases and J 3 bases, with 11 bases left between them. CDR3 in DNA: TGCAGTGCTAGATCGGGACTCTACTACAATGAGCAGTTCTTC. Amino acids: CSARSGLYYNEQFF.

In this sample, this clonotype turned up many times. This CDR3 reads CASSPLAGGYYEQYF. The CDR3 nucleotides are TGTGCCAGCAGCCCCCTAGCGGGAGGGTACTACGAGCAGTACTTC. J is TRBJ2-7 and V is TRBV7-2, with 12 bases lining up with TRBD2. CDR3 size: 15 residues. CDR1 SGHTA and CDR2 FQGNSA come from the germline V gene. V lost 5 bases and J lost 3; bases outside the gene matches: 5.

The sample holds a few counts of this clonotype. The chain couples TRBV2 to TRBJ2-7; D might be TRBD1 (5 bases). CDR3 size: 12 residues. Trimming left V 0 bases short and J 6 bases short, with 6 bases between. Germline V gene sequence: CDR1 SNHLY, CDR2 FYNNEI. The CDR3 nucleotides read TGTGCCAGCAGTGAAGCGGGGCCCGAGCAGTACTTC. Amino acids: CASSEAGPEQYF.

This clonotype was picked up a small number of times. V is TRBV7-3 and J is TRBJ2-7; D not resolved. The length of the CDR3 is 14 residues. V lost 2 bases and J 0 bases, leaving 8 bases between the germline ends. Germline CDR1 and CDR2: SGHTA and FQGTGA. The CDR3 protein is CASSLWPSSYEQYF. The CDR3 region has the DNA TGTGCCAGCAGCTTATGGCCGAGCTCCTACGAGCAGTACTTC. The whole variable domain, remainder taken from reference TRBV7-3 and TRBJ2-7, is GAGVSQTPSNKVTEKGKYVELRCDPISGHTALYWYRQSLGQGPEFLIYFQGTGAADDSGLPNDRFFAVRPEGSVSTLKIQRTERGDSAVYLCASSLWPSSYEQYFGPGTRLTVT.

This clonotype showed up just once. The chain is built from TRBV6-5 and TRBJ2-4; TRBD2 aligns across 7 bases. Losses at the gene ends were 4 bases for V and 5 bases for J; bases not matched to a gene: 5. The germline CDR1 and CDR2 sequences are MNHEY and SVGAGI. The CDR3 has 14 amino acids. CDR3 region: CASSFMGGENIQYF. The CDR3 DNA sequence: TGTGCCAGCAGTTTTATGGGGGGGGAAAACATTCAGTACTTC.

This clonotype was detected ten times or more. The chain has TRBV6-5 and TRBJ1-1, with D possibly being TRBD1 (6 bases). CDR1 and CDR2 from the germline V gene are MNHEY and SVGAGI. The ends were cut back, 2 bases at V and 5 bases at J, with 9 bases in the middle. CDR3 length: 13 residues. The CDR3 sequence is CASSYLGGTEAFF. CDR3 DNA sequence: TGTGCCAGCAGTTACCTAGGGGGAACTGAAGCTTTCTTT.